The 18 T cell receptor beta chains given below trace back to one sample, sequenced in a study of blood T cell repertoires in COVID-19 (dated by TCRdb to 2020 to 2022). Library method: the immunoSEQ multiplex PCR assay. Entries here come from immuneACCESS through TCRdb and include only in-frame sequences with V and J called. Some clones fail to appear in such tables; in the studies checked, an unresolved V gene covers under half of the shortfall, and the cause of the remainder is unknown. This sample is represented by approximately 500,000 clones; approximately 88% of them were singletons. Less than 9% of the sample rests with the top ten. Sequencing was done on a sample of peripheral blood. All receptors derive from a woman between 50 and 59 years old with COVID-19, enrolled during active disease.

The V gene is TRBV30, the J gene TRBJ1-2; D unclear. V lost 2 bases to trimming and J lost 2 bases, with 6 bases between them. Germline V gene data show CDR1 as GTSNPN and CDR2 as SVGIG (reference sequence). CDR3 size: 12 residues. CDR3 DNA: TGTGCCTGGAGTCCAGCGAACTATGGCTACACCTTC. Translation: CAWSPANYGYTF. Together with reference TRBV30 and TRBJ1-2, the CDR3 gives the full variable domain: SQTIHQWPATLVQPVGSPLSLECTVEGTSNPNLYWYRQAAGRGLQLLFYSVGIGQISSEVPQNLSASRPQDRQFILSSKKLLLSDSGFYLCAWSPANYGYTFGSGTRLTVV.

The chain has TRBV15 and TRBJ2-1; 10 bases are a match to TRBD2. The CDR3 runs 14 residues. J gave up 9 bases and V 7 bases, and 9 bases lay outside the gene matches. Germline V gene sequence: CDR1 LNHNV, CDR2 YYDKDF (reference sequence). Written as DNA, the CDR3 is TGTGCCACCAAAGAGCGGGGGGGCAGGGGTGAGCAGTTCTTC. Its translation is CATKERGGRGEQFF.

Comments on this clone: The same CDR3 also results from other DNA sequences found in this sample. V usage is TRBV7-3 and J usage is TRBJ1-1, with a weak D call TRBD1 (5 bases). Trimming removed 6 bases at V and 1 base at J, with 9 bases between. Per the germline V gene, CDR1 is SGHTA and CDR2 is FQGTGA. This CDR3 region has 13 residues. CDR3 loop: CASSSTGNTEAFF. Written as DNA, the CDR3 is TGTGCCAGCAGTTCTACAGGGAACACTGAAGCTTTCTTT.

The CDR3 here is CASSYHGSLGEAFF. The CDR3 region has the DNA TGTGCCAGCAGTTACCACGGGTCGCTTGGAGAAGCTTTCTTT. V is TRBV6-6 and J is TRBJ1-1; D gene ambiguous. The CDR3 runs 14 residues. V was cut by 2 bases and J by 8 bases, with 15 bases left in between. From germline, CDR1 is MNHNY and CDR2 SVGAGI (reference sequence).

This clone was picked up one time. The rearrangement links TRBV2 to TRBJ1-3; no reliable D call. Looked up from germline, CDR1 is SNHLY and CDR2 is FYNNEI. V lost 7 bases and J lost 0, with 10 bases in between. The CDR3 length is 14 residues. The chain's CDR3 is CASNGVASGNTIYF. In nucleotides, the CDR3 is TGTGCCAGCAACGGGGTAGCCTCTGGAAACACCATATATTTT.

In DNA form, the CDR3 reads TGTGCCAGCAGTTTAAACAGGGGGTTCTATGGCTACACCTTC. Translating it yields CASSLNRGFYGYTF. The rearrangement joins TRBV28 to TRBJ1-2, with TRBD1 matching over 8 bases. CDR3 length: 14 amino acids. Germline CDR1 is MDHEN and CDR2 is SYDVKM. Trimming removed 2 bases from V and 4 bases from J; junction bases left unmatched: 3.

This rearrangement joins TRBV2 to TRBJ2-6; D possibly corresponds to TRBD2 (5 bases). The V end lost 8 bases, the J end lost 2 bases, and 10 bases lay between the germline ends. CDR3 size: 14 residues. Per germline, CDR1 SNHLY and CDR2 FYNNEI. The CDR3: CASLPGTGANVLTF. Here the CDR3 DNA reads TGTGCCAGCTTGCCGGGGACTGGGGCCAACGTCCTGACTTTC.

This rearrangement joins TRBV9 to TRBJ2-7, with 10 bases matching TRBD1. Germline V CDR1 and CDR2: SGDLS, YYNGEE. The length of the CDR3 is 15 residues. J was trimmed by 4 bases and V by 0 bases; bases with no gene match: 4. In DNA form, the CDR3 reads TGTGCCAGCAGCGTAGGACAGGGGGCTTGGTACGAGCAGTACTTC. This codes for CASSVGQGAWYEQYF.

V and J are TRBV5-8 and TRBJ2-2; TRBD1 matches at 9 bases. The length of the CDR3 is 15 residues. Germline CDR1 is SGHTS and CDR2 is YDEGEE. The ends lost 5 bases at V and 5 bases at J; junction bases unmatched: 7. CDR3 protein: CASRFRDRETGELFF. In DNA form, the CDR3 reads TGTGCCAGCAGGTTCCGGGACAGGGAAACCGGGGAGCTGTTTTTT.

The chain uses TRBV6-5 and TRBJ2-7; a possible D gene is TRBD1 (5 bases). CDR1 MNHEY and CDR2 SVGAGI come from the germline V gene. The CDR3 sequence is 15 residues long. Deletions cut 6 bases from V and 3 bases from J, with 18 bases between. The CDR3 loop reads CASSHDRLAFYEQYF. DNA for the CDR3: TGTGCCAGCAGCCATGACAGACTCGCCTTCTACGAGCAGTACTTC.

The chain has TRBV11-3 and TRBJ2-2; 7 bases are shared with TRBD1. There are 17 residues in the CDR3. Germline loops: CDR1 SGHNT, CDR2 YENEEA. J lost 1 base, V lost 3 bases, and 8 bases had no gene match. CDR3 sequence: CASSFGPWTGNTGELFF. DNA for the CDR3: TGTGCCAGCAGCTTCGGGCCTTGGACAGGGAACACCGGGGAGCTGTTTTTT.

V and J are TRBV19 and TRBJ2-3; a weak D match, TRBD1 (7 bases). Between the trimmed V and J ends, which lost 6 bases and 2 bases, there was a span of 18 bases. CDR1 and CDR2 (germline): LNHDA, SQIVND (reference sequence). The CDR3 spans 16 residues. CDR3 sequence: CASSRFGGGNTDTQYF. The CDR3 DNA follows: TGTGCCAGTAGCCGTTTTGGAGGGGGCAACACAGATACGCAGTATTTT.

The V gene is TRBV2, the J gene TRBJ2-7; a weak D match, TRBD2 (7 bases). CDR3 length equals 15 residues. Trimming removed 7 bases at V and 9 bases at J, with 25 bases between. CDR1 is SNHLY and CDR2 is FYNNEI in the germline V gene. CDR3 coding DNA: TGTGCCAGCATGTTGGGGGGGGCCCTTTTTTCCGTGCAGTACTTC. This translates into CASMLGGALFSVQYF.

As for this clone: Germline is not matched at one junction end, which may reflect a read error. The chain carries TRBV19 and TRBJ1-2; TRBD1 matches at 7 bases. CDR1 and CDR2 (germline): LNHDA, SQIVND (reference sequence). The CDR3 runs 14 residues. The CDR3 loop reads CASRDDREDYSYTF. The CDR3 coding sequence is TGTGCCAGTAGGGACGACAGGGAGGACTATAGCTACACCTTC.

The chain employs TRBV3-1 (or the pseudogene TRBV3-2) and TRBJ1-2, with 7 nucleotides matching TRBD1. There are 16 residues in the CDR3. V lost 1 base to trimming and J lost 1 base; unmatched junction nucleotides: 6. Germline V gene sequence: CDR1 LGHDT, CDR2 YNNKEL (reference sequence). The CDR3 sequence is CASSQGGTDLNYGYTF. The DNA for the CDR3 is TGTGCCAGCAGCCAAGGGGGGACAGACCTTAACTATGGCTACACCTTC.

The chain uses TRBV24-1 and TRBJ1-5, with D possibly TRBD1 on 5 matching bases. Trimming removed 7 bases at V and 7 bases at J, with 16 bases between. This CDR3 has 14 residues. Germline-derived CDR1 and CDR2 are KGHDR and SFDVKD. CDR3 coding DNA: TGTGCCACCAGGAGCGGGGGAGCGGGGCAGCCCCAGCATTTT. Residues: CATRSGGAGQPQHF.

V is TRBV30 and J is TRBJ1-6; 7 positions agree with TRBD1. This CDR3 has 17 amino acids. Trimming cost V 5 bases and J 0 bases; bases outside gene matches: 10. Germline V CDR1 and CDR2: GTSNPN, SVGIG (reference sequence). DNA for the CDR3: TGTGCCTGGTCCGGGACAGAAAATTTCTCCTATAATTCACCCCTCCACTTT. Amino acids: CAWSGTENFSYNSPLHF.

The V gene is TRBV10-3, the J gene TRBJ1-2; D remains unclear. Germline CDR1 ENHRY, CDR2 SYGVKD. This CDR3 has 15 amino acids. The V end was cut by 0 bases, the J end by 8 bases, with 16 bases between. The DNA for the CDR3 is TGTGCCATCAGTGAGTCGTCGTTTCGGACGGGAGGCTACACCTTC. This translates into CAISESSFRTGGYTF.